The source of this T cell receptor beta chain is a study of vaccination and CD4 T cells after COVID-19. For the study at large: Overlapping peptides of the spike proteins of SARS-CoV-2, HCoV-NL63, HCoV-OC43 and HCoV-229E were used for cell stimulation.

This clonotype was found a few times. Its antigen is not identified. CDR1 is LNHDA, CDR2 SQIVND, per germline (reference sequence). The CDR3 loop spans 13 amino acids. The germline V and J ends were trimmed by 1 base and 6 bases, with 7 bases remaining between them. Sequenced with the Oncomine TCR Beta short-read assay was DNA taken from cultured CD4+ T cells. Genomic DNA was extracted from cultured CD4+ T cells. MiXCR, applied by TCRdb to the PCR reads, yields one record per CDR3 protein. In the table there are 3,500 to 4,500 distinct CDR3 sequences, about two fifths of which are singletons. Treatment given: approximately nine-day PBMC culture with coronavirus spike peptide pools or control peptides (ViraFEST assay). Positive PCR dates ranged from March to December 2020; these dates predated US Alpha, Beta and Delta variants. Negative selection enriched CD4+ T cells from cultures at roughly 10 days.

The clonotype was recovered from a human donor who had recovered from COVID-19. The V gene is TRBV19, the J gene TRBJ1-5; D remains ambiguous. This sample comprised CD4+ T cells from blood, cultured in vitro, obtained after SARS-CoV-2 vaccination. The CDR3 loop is CASSIARSQPQHF. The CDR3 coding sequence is TGTGCCAGTAGTATAGCCAGAAGTCAGCCCCAGCATTTT. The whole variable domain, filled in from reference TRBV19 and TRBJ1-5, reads DGGITQSPKYLFRKEGQNVTLSCEQNLNHDAMYWYRQDPGQGLRLIYYSQIVNDFQKGDIAEGYSVSREKKESFPLTVTSAQKNPTAFYLCASSIARSQPQHFGDGTRLSIL.